This TCR beta chain was obtained from a study of breast tumors, draining lymph nodes, adjacent tissues. The CDR3 contains 15 residues. V lost 5 bases, J lost 1 base, and 13 bases lay in between. Germline CDR1 and CDR2: MNHNY and SVGAGI (reference sequence). TCRdb ran MiXCR on the multiplex PCR reads and lists one entry per CDR3 protein. In the table there are around 230,000 distinct CDR3 sequences, less than 45% of which are singletons. Whole-study results and caveats: Compared with lymph nodes, tumors were less diverse; compared with nontumor tissue, more.

In its sample, this clonotype was seen once. Its specificity is unknown. Axillary draining lymph nodes of breast cancer patients supplied the node samples. Sequencing was done on a sample of axillary lymph node tissue. The chain joins TRBV6-6 to TRBJ2-3; D may be TRBD1 (6 bases). The TCR comes from a female donor with breast cancer. Some clones in this sample may be carry-over from other donors' samples. DNA of the CDR3: TGTGCCAGCAGTCGGGTACAGGGCCGCACAGATACGCAGTATTTT. Its translation: CASSRVQGRTDTQYF.